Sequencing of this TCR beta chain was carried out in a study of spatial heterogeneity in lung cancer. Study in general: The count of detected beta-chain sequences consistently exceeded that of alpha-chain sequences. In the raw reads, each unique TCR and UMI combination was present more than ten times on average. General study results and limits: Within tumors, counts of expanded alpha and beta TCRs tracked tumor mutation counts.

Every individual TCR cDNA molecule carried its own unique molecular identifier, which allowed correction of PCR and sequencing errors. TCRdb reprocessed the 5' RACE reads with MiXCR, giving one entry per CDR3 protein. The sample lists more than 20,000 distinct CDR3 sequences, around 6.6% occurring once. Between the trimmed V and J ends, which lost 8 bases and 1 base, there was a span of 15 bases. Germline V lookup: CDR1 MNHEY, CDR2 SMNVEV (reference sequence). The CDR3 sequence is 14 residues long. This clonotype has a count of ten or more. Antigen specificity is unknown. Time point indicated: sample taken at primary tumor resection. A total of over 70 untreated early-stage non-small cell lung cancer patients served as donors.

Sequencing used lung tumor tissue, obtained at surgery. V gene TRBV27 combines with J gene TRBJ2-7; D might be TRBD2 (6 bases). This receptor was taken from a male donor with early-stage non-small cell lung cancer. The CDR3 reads CASPPAGRSYEQYF. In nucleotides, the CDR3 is TGTGCCAGCCCCCCGGCGGGAAGGTCCTACGAGCAGTACTTC.